This T cell receptor (beta chain) emerged from a study of OX40 agonist ivuxolimab in advanced cancers. Study details: At doses from 0.01 to 10 mg/kg, patients were given intravenous ivuxolimab every 2 weeks. Study-wide findings and caveats: There were, on average, more expanded clones in CD8+ T cells than in CD4+. Which antigen the expanded peripheral T cells recognized is unknown.

Here immunoSEQ multiplex PCR was the method, and the copy in TCRdb shows in-frame clones only, minus some. The data contain roughly 40,000 clones, around nine tenths of them seen just once; the ten biggest clones take up roughly an eighth. Notes on this clone: Antigen specificity is unknown.

The CDR3 loop spans 14 amino acids. Looked up from germline, CDR1 is MDHEN and CDR2 is SYDVKM. Trimming removed 9 bases from V and 2 bases from J, with 17 bases in between. The chain uses TRBV28 and TRBJ2-7; possibly TRBD1 for D (6 bases). The TCR comes from an adult with an advanced solid tumor such as melanoma, head and neck, liver or kidney cancer. Source: CD4+ or CD8+ T cells sorted from blood, taken in a trial of the OX40 agonist ivuxolimab. The CDR3: CARGRGGPTYEQYF. The DNA for the CDR3 is TGTGCCAGAGGAAGAGGGGGACCCACCTACGAGCAGTACTTC.